This entry describes one TCR beta chain. V trimming: 0 bases; J trimming: 3 bases; junction bases outside the gene matches: 4. The CDR3 has 15 amino acids. The germline V gene encodes CDR1 SNHLY and CDR2 FYNNEI. Assay used: immunoSEQ multiplex PCR; TCRdb lists only in-frame clones, some missing. Of 200,000 to 250,000 clones listed, about 84% are singletons. Which cohort a participant joined came from the clinical history participants gave. The data derive from a study of blood T cell repertoires in COVID-19. The wider study: The origin of the acute and convalescent COVID-19 samples was the United States, Italy and Spain.

V is TRBV2 and J is TRBJ1-2; TRBD1 matches at 7 bases. Sequencing used PBMCs or T cells enriched from blood (not recorded which). The clonotype was recovered from a man aged 55 to 70 who had recovered from COVID-19. The CDR3 bases are TGTGCCAGCAGTGAAGCAAAGGGGGCGCACTATGGCTACACCTTC. It specifies CASSEAKGAHYGYTF.